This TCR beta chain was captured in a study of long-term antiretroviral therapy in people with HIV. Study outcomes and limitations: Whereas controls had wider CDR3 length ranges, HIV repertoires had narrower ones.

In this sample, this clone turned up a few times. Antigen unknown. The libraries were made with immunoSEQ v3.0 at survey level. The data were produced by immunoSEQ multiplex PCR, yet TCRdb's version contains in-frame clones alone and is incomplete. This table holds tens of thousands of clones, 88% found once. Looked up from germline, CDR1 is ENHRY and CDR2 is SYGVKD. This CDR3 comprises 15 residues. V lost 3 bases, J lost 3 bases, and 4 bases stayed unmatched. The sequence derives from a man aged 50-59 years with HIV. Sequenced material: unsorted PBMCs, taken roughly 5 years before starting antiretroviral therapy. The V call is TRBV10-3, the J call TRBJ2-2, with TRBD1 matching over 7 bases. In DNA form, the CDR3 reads TGTGCCATCAGTGACACAGGGGTCTACACCGGGGAGCTGTTTTTT. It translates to CAISDTGVYTGELFF.